This T cell receptor (beta chain) was identified in a study of CD8 T cells in ankylosing spondylitis. Study results and caveats: Clones linked with disease were CD8+ and fairly uncommon in the peripheral blood. Prior work had noted some motif variants in reactive arthritis blood and synovial fluid. A TCR beta motif made of several highly homologous variants seemed typical of ankylosing spondylitis blood.

Trimming at V came to 6 bases and at J to 6 bases, leaving 16 bases not matched to a gene. The CDR3 is 16 amino acids. Germline V lookup: CDR1 MNHEY, CDR2 SVGEGT. TCRdb re-called the 5' RACE reads with MiXCR, one entry per CDR3 protein. This sample has 200,000 to 250,000 distinct CDR3 sequences, with about 10% found just once. This clonotype was counted between two and nine times. Its antigen is as yet unknown. The TCR sequence derives from a male donor with ankylosing spondylitis or in good health (not recorded which). V and J are TRBV6-2 or TRBV6-3 and TRBJ2-7; 8 positions agree with TRBD1. The sequenced material came from blood, either unsorted or a sorted T cell fraction (not recorded which). The CDR3 DNA follows: TGTGCCAGCAGCCCCCCCGGGACAGGTGGGGTACGCGAGCAGTACTTC. Protein product: CASSPPGTGGVREQYF.